This entry concerns a single T cell receptor (beta chain). This sample is part of a study of cytomegalovirus exposure and HLA in healthy donors. Study-level information: Sequencing of 150 million to 200 million T cells in an earlier analysis found about 120 million unique TCR beta sequences.

With 60 Vbeta and 13 Jbeta primers, the PCR was carried out. Libraries were prepared by immunoSEQ multiplex PCR; TCRdb keeps only in-frame clonotypes and omits some of them. This table holds 200,000 to 250,000 clones, 75% to 90% found once. This CDR3 is 15 amino acids long. Between the trimmed V and J ends, which lost 6 bases and 3 bases, there was a span of 18 bases. From germline, CDR1 is SGHRS and CDR2 YFSETQ. Specimen: PBMCs. This receptor was identified in a woman aged 35 to 49 in good health and CMV-seronegative. The chain recombines TRBV5-1 with TRBJ1-1; D not resolved. The CDR3: CASTTDSPRDTEAFF. CDR3 in DNA: TGCGCCAGCACGACGGACTCTCCACGGGACACTGAAGCTTTCTTT.